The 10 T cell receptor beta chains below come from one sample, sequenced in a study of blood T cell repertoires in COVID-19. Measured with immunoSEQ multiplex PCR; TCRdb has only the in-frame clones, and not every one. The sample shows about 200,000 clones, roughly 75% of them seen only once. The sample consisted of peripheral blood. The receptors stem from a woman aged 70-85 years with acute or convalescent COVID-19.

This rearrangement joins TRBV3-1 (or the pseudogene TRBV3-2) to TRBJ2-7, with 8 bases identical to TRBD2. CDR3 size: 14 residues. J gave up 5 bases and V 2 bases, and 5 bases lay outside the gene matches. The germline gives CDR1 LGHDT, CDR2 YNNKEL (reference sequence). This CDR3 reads CASSQLAGGHEQYF. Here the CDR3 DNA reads TGTGCCAGCAGCCAATTGGCGGGAGGCCACGAGCAGTACTTC.

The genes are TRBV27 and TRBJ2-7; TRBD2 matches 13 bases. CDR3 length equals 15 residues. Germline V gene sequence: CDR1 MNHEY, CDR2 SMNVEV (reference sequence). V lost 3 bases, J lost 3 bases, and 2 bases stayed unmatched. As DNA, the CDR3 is TGTGCCAGCAGTTTGACTAGCGGGAGGCACTACGAGCAGTACTTC. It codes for CASSLTSGRHYEQYF.

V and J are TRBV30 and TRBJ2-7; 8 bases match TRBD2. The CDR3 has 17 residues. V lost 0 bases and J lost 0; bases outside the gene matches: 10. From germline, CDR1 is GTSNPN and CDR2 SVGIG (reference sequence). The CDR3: CAWSVPLQRGYSYEQYF. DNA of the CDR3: TGTGCCTGGAGTGTCCCCCTCCAGCGGGGGTACTCCTACGAGCAGTACTTC.

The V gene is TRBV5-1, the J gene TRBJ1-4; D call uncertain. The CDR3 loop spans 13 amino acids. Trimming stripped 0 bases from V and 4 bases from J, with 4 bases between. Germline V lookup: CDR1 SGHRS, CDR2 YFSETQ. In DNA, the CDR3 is TGCGCCAGCAGCTTGGCCTATAATGAAAAACTGTTTTTT. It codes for CASSLAYNEKLFF.

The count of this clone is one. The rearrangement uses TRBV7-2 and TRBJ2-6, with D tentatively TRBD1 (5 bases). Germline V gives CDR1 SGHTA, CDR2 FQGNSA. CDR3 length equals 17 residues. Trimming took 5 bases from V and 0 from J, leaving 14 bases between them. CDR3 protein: CASSIQEISSGANVLTF. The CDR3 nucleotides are TGTGCCAGCAGCATACAGGAAATTAGCTCTGGGGCCAACGTCCTGACTTTC.

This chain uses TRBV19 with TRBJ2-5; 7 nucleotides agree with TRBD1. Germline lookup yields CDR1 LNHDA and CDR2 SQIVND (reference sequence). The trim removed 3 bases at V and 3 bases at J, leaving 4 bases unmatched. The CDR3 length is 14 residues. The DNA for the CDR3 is TGTGCCAGTAGTATCAGACAGGGTAAAGAGACCCAGTACTTC. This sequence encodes CASSIRQGKETQYF. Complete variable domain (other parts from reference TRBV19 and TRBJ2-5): DGGITQSPKYLFRKEGQNVTLSCEQNLNHDAMYWYRQDPGQGLRLIYYSQIVNDFQKGDIAEGYSVSREKKESFPLTVTSAQKNPTAFYLCASSIRQGKETQYFGPGTRLLVL.

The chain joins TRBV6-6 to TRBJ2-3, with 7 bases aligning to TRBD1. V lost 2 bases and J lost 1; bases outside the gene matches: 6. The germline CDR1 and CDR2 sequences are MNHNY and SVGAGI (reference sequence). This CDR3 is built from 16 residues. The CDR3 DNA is TGTGCCAGCAGTTACGCGACAGGGTCGGGCACAGATACGCAGTATTTT. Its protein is CASSYATGSGTDTQYF.

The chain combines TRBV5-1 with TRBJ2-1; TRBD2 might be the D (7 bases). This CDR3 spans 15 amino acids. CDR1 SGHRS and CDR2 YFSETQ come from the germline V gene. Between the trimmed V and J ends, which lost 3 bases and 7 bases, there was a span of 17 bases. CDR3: CASSSGTGGENEQFF. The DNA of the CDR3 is TGCGCCAGCAGCTCCGGGACGGGGGGCGAAAATGAGCAGTTCTTC.

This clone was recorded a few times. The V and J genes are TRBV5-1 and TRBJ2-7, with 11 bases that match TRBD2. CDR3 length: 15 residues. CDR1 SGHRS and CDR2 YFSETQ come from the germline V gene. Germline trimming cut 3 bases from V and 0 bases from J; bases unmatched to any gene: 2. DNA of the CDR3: TGCGCCAGCAGCTCGGGGACTAGCGGCTCCTACGAGCAGTACTTC. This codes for CASSSGTSGSYEQYF. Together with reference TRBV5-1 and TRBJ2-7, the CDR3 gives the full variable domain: KAGVTQTPRYLIKTRGQQVTLSCSPISGHRSVSWYQQTPGQGLQFLFEYFSETQRNKGNFPGRFSGRQFSNSRSEMNVSTLELGDSALYLCASSSGTSGSYEQYFGPGTRLTVT.

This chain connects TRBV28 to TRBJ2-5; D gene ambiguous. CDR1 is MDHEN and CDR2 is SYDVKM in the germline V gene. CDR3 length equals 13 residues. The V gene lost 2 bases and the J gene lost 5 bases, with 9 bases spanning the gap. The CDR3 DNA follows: TGTGCCAGCAGTTTAGTCAGCGCCGAGACCCAGTACTTC. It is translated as CASSLVSAETQYF.